These T cell receptor beta chains were read from a single sample in a study of CD8+ T cells in alopecia areata. The method was immunoSEQ multiplex PCR; TCRdb's version includes in-frame clones alone and lacks a portion of them. The sample lists more than 110,000 clones, around 50% seen once, with under 8% in the top ten. The specimen was CD4+ T cells sorted from blood, collected at week 0. Receptors were obtained from a human donor with alopecia areata. CDR3s include the opening cysteine and the closing phenylalanine or tryptophan. The D gene is left open where the match is weak. The size field is filled for only some rows; it gives once, few, many or a size class.

clone_size: .
v_call: TRBV4-1
d_call: TRBD1
j_call: TRBJ2-2
cdr3_aa: CASSQGTTGVFVSGELFF
cdr3_nt: TGCGCCAGCAGCCAAGGGACCACAGGGGTATTCGTGTCCGGGGAGCTGTTTTTT

clone_size: once
v_call: TRBV30
d_call: .
j_call: TRBJ2-2
cdr3_aa: CAWNRRSNTGELFF
cdr3_nt: TGTGCCTGGAACAGGCGATCGAACACCGGGGAGCTGTTTTTT

clone_size: .
v_call: TRBV10-3
d_call: TRBD1
j_call: TRBJ1-2
cdr3_aa: CAISAGQGNYGYTF
cdr3_nt: TGTGCCATCAGTGCGGGACAGGGAAACTATGGCTACACCTTC

clone_size: .
v_call: TRBV15
d_call: .
j_call: TRBJ2-7
cdr3_aa: CATSVDRFGDEQYF
cdr3_nt: TGTGCCACCAGCGTGGATCGCTTCGGCGACGAGCAGTACTTC

clone_size: .
v_call: TRBV5-6
d_call: .
j_call: TRBJ2-6
cdr3_aa: CASSLIGGSGANVLTF
cdr3_nt: TGTGCCAGCAGCTTGATTGGTGGGTCTGGGGCCAACGTCCTGACTTTC

clone_size: .
v_call: TRBV4-3
d_call: TRBD1
j_call: TRBJ1-4
cdr3_aa: CASSPGGGDLGEKLFF
cdr3_nt: TGCGCCAGCAGCCCAGGGGGAGGGGACTTAGGGGAAAAACTGTTTTTT

clone_size: .
v_call: TRBV2
d_call: .
j_call: TRBJ1-1
cdr3_aa: CASTQGLNTEAFF
cdr3_nt: TGTGCCAGCACTCAGGGCTTGAACACTGAAGCTTTCTTT

clone_size: few
v_call: TRBV29-1
d_call: TRBD2
j_call: TRBJ2-5
cdr3_aa: CSVSGGPQETQYF
cdr3_nt: TGCAGCGTAAGCGGGGGGCCCCAAGAGACCCAGTACTTC

clone_size: .
v_call: TRBV28
d_call: .
j_call: TRBJ1-4
cdr3_aa: CASSLVQYDEKLFF
cdr3_nt: TGTGCCAGCAGTTTAGTACAGTACGATGAAAAACTGTTTTTT

clone_size: .
v_call: TRBV30
d_call: .
j_call: TRBJ2-2
cdr3_aa: CAWSPSGRLIGELFF
cdr3_nt: TGTGCCTGGAGCCCCTCAGGACGGCTAATCGGGGAGCTGTTTTTT

clone_size: .
v_call: TRBV19
d_call: .
j_call: TRBJ2-7
cdr3_aa: CASKATGVAYEQYF
cdr3_nt: TGTGCCAGTAAGGCGACAGGTGTCGCCTACGAGCAGTACTTC

clone_size: .
v_call: TRBV7-8
d_call: TRBD1
j_call: TRBJ2-5
cdr3_aa: CASSWDREETQYF
cdr3_nt: TGTGCCAGCAGCTGGGACAGGGAAGAGACCCAGTACTTC

clone_size: few
v_call: TRBV30
d_call: .
j_call: TRBJ2-3
cdr3_aa: CAWSPGTPRDTQYF
cdr3_nt: TGTGCCTGGAGTCCCGGGACACCGAGGGATACGCAGTATTTT

clone_size: .
v_call: TRBV30
d_call: TRBD2
j_call: TRBJ2-5
cdr3_aa: CAWSASLADQETQYF
cdr3_nt: TGTGCCTGGAGTGCCAGTCTAGCGGACCAAGAGACCCAGTACTTC

clone_size: .
v_call: TRBV6-1
d_call: .
j_call: TRBJ2-3
cdr3_aa: CASSSTQYF
cdr3_nt: TGTGCCAGCTCTAGTACGCAGTATTTT

clone_size: few
v_call: TRBV6-5
d_call: .
j_call: TRBJ1-2
cdr3_aa: CASSWLGGYTF
cdr3_nt: TGTGCCAGCAGTTGGCTCGGTGGCTACACCTTC

clone_size: .
v_call: TRBV2
d_call: .
j_call: TRBJ2-5
cdr3_aa: CASPREYQETQYF
cdr3_nt: TGTGCCAGCCCTAGGGAGTACCAAGAGACCCAGTACTTC

clone_size: .
v_call: TRBV30
d_call: TRBD1
j_call: TRBJ1-6
cdr3_aa: CAWSVAGTGLIGNSPLHF
cdr3_nt: TGTGCCTGGAGTGTTGCCGGGACAGGGTTAATTGGAAATTCACCCCTCCACTTT

clone_size: few
v_call: TRBV4-2
d_call: TRBD1
j_call: TRBJ1-6
cdr3_aa: CASSQVRQGYNSPLHF
cdr3_nt: TGTGCCAGCAGCCAAGTTCGACAGGGGTACAATTCACCCCTCCACTTT

clone_size: once
v_call: TRBV28
d_call: .
j_call: TRBJ2-7
cdr3_aa: CASSFIGSYEQYF
cdr3_nt: TGTGCCAGCAGTTTTATTGGTTCCTACGAGCAGTACTTC

clone_size: .
v_call: TRBV9
d_call: TRBD1
j_call: TRBJ2-3
cdr3_aa: CASSVVQGASDTQYF
cdr3_nt: TGTGCCAGCAGCGTAGTGCAGGGGGCTTCAGATACGCAGTATTTT

clone_size: .
v_call: TRBV5-4
d_call: TRBD1
j_call: TRBJ2-3
cdr3_aa: CASRSDRGHDTQYF
cdr3_nt: TGTGCCAGCAGATCGGACAGGGGGCACGATACGCAGTATTTT

clone_size: .
v_call: TRBV18
d_call: TRBD1
j_call: TRBJ1-2
cdr3_aa: CASSSPGQGLGGYTF
cdr3_nt: TGTGCCAGCTCGTCACCGGGACAGGGGCTTGGTGGCTACACCTTC

clone_size: .
v_call: TRBV29-1
d_call: .
j_call: TRBJ2-5
cdr3_aa: CSVDSLTQETQYF
cdr3_nt: TGCAGCGTTGACAGTCTGACCCAAGAGACCCAGTACTTC

clone_size: .
v_call: TRBV4-1
d_call: TRBD2
j_call: TRBJ2-2
cdr3_aa: CASSQDLRTSGGSNTGELFF
cdr3_nt: TGCGCCAGCAGCCAAGATCTTAGGACTAGCGGGGGATCGAACACCGGGGAGCTGTTTTTT

clone_size: once
v_call: TRBV7-9
d_call: TRBD2
j_call: TRBJ2-5
cdr3_aa: CASSLNGGIEETQYF
cdr3_nt: TGTGCCAGCAGCTTAAACGGGGGGATCGAGGAGACCCAGTACTTC

clone_size: .
v_call: TRBV7-2
d_call: .
j_call: TRBJ2-7
cdr3_aa: CASSFGSTYEQYF
cdr3_nt: TGTGCCAGCAGCTTCGGGTCTACCTACGAGCAGTACTTC

clone_size: few
v_call: TRBV29-1
d_call: .
j_call: TRBJ1-5
cdr3_aa: CSVRQGLDQPQHF
cdr3_nt: TGCAGCGTTAGGCAGGGCCTCGATCAGCCCCAGCATTTT

clone_size: .
v_call: TRBV29-1
d_call: .
j_call: TRBJ2-1
cdr3_aa: CSASNYEEQFF
cdr3_nt: TGCAGCGCATCTAACTACGAAGAGCAGTTCTTC

clone_size: .
v_call: TRBV13
d_call: .
j_call: TRBJ1-2
cdr3_aa: CASSLGAGGSYGYTF
cdr3_nt: TGTGCCAGCAGCTTAGGCGCCGGGGGGTCGTATGGCTACACCTTC

clone_size: few
v_call: TRBV9
d_call: .
j_call: TRBJ2-1
cdr3_aa: CASSVAMGLYNEQFF
cdr3_nt: TGTGCCAGCAGCGTAGCTATGGGACTGTACAATGAGCAGTTCTTC

clone_size: .
v_call: TRBV5-1
d_call: .
j_call: TRBJ2-3
cdr3_aa: CASSFYLGGLSDTQYF
cdr3_nt: TGCGCCAGCAGCTTCTACCTCGGGGGGCTCTCAGATACGCAGTATTTT

clone_size: few
v_call: TRBV29-1
d_call: .
j_call: TRBJ2-1
cdr3_aa: CSVKGERGQFF
cdr3_nt: TGCAGCGTGAAGGGGGAAAGGGGGCAGTTCTTC

clone_size: .
v_call: TRBV20-1
d_call: .
j_call: TRBJ2-7
cdr3_aa: CSARWGGEQYF
cdr3_nt: TGCAGTGCTAGATGGGGCGGGGAGCAGTACTTC

clone_size: few
v_call: TRBV9
d_call: .
j_call: TRBJ2-1
cdr3_aa: CASSVGSYNEQFF
cdr3_nt: TGTGCCAGCAGCGTAGGCTCGTACAATGAGCAGTTCTTC

clone_size: .
v_call: TRBV23-1
d_call: TRBD1
j_call: TRBJ2-7
cdr3_aa: CASSQGQGMTYEQYF
cdr3_nt: TGCGCCAGCAGTCAAGGACAGGGTATGACCTACGAGCAGTACTTC

clone_size: .
v_call: TRBV7-8
d_call: .
j_call: TRBJ2-3
cdr3_aa: CASSLSGGTQYF
cdr3_nt: TGTGCCAGCAGCTTAAGCGGAGGTACGCAGTATTTT

clone_size: .
v_call: TRBV7-2
d_call: .
j_call: TRBJ1-1
cdr3_aa: CASSPARTQNTEAFF
cdr3_nt: TGTGCCAGCAGCCCAGCCAGGACACAGAACACTGAAGCTTTCTTT

clone_size: few
v_call: TRBV29-1
d_call: TRBD1
j_call: TRBJ2-7
cdr3_aa: CSALLQGLPVGEQYF
cdr3_nt: TGCAGCGCTCTGCTACAGGGGCTCCCCGTGGGCGAGCAGTACTTC

clone_size: .
v_call: TRBV5-1
d_call: .
j_call: TRBJ1-6
cdr3_aa: CASSNPGSYNSPLHF
cdr3_nt: TGCGCCAGCAGCAATCCGGGCTCCTATAATTCACCCCTCCACTTT

clone_size: .
v_call: TRBV29-1
d_call: TRBD2
j_call: TRBJ2-1
cdr3_aa: CSVEVLAGDEQFF
cdr3_nt: TGCAGCGTTGAAGTCCTAGCGGGGGATGAGCAGTTCTTC

clone_size: .
v_call: TRBV2
d_call: TRBD2
j_call: TRBJ2-1
cdr3_aa: CAATGTSGNEQFF
cdr3_nt: TGTGCCGCGACCGGGACTAGCGGCAATGAGCAGTTCTTC

clone_size: .
v_call: TRBV5-1
d_call: .
j_call: TRBJ2-3
cdr3_aa: CASSTGTSTHSTDTQYF
cdr3_nt: TGCGCCAGCAGCACCGGGACGAGTACCCATAGCACAGATACGCAGTATTTT

clone_size: .
v_call: TRBV25-1
d_call: .
j_call: TRBJ1-6
cdr3_aa: CASTRGSSPLHF
cdr3_nt: TGTGCCAGCACCAGGGGCTCTTCACCCCTCCACTTT

clone_size: .
v_call: TRBV10-1
d_call: TRBD1
j_call: TRBJ1-1
cdr3_aa: CASSATGAEAFF
cdr3_nt: TGCGCCAGCAGTGCCACAGGGGCTGAAGCTTTCTTT

clone_size: .
v_call: TRBV6-1
d_call: .
j_call: TRBJ1-3
cdr3_aa: CASSEGRGSSGNTIYF
cdr3_nt: TGTGCCAGCAGTGAAGGCAGGGGTTCCTCTGGAAACACCATATATTTT

clone_size: .
v_call: TRBV7-2
d_call: .
j_call: TRBJ2-1
cdr3_aa: CASSLAREQFF
cdr3_nt: TGTGCCAGCAGCTTAGCGAGGGAGCAGTTCTTC

clone_size: .
v_call: TRBV30
d_call: .
j_call: TRBJ2-3
cdr3_aa: CAWKRDTQYF
cdr3_nt: TGTGCCTGGAAAAGAGATACGCAGTATTTT

clone_size: .
v_call: TRBV29-1
d_call: .
j_call: TRBJ1-1
cdr3_aa: CSGWTNTEAFF
cdr3_nt: TGCAGCGGATGGACCAACACTGAAGCTTTCTTT

clone_size: .
v_call: TRBV5-1
d_call: .
j_call: TRBJ2-4
cdr3_aa: CASSEIAGGNIQYF
cdr3_nt: TGCGCCAGCAGCGAGATAGCAGGCGGAAACATTCAGTACTTC